Below are 17 T cell receptor beta chains sequenced from a single sample in a study of cytomegalovirus exposure and HLA in healthy donors. Primers for the PCR totalled 60 Vbeta and 13 Jbeta. Sequencing was performed with immunoSEQ multiplex PCR; in TCRdb, only in-frame clones are kept and a portion is missing. The table includes 150,000 to 200,000 clones, roughly 70% detected once. The specimen was PBMCs. Receptors were obtained from a man in his forties in good health and CMV-seropositive.

CDR3 region: CASSLKQGKETQYF. In DNA form, the CDR3 reads TGTGCCAGCAGCTTGAAACAGGGGAAAGAGACCCAGTACTTC. V is TRBV5-8 and J is TRBJ2-5; 7 bases are shared with TRBD1. CDR1 is SGHTS and CDR2 is YDEGEE in the germline V gene. This CDR3 comprises 14 residues. The junction had 3 bases not matched to a gene; V was cut back by 1 base and J by 3 bases.

V is TRBV19 and J is TRBJ1-1; D perhaps matches TRBD1 (5 bases). CDR3 length equals 16 residues. Trimming pared 5 bases from V and 0 bases from J, leaving 16 bases between. Germline V gene sequence: CDR1 LNHDA, CDR2 SQIVND (reference sequence). The CDR3 region has the DNA TGTGCCAGTAGTCTCCCGGGCAGGGCGGTGAACACTGAAGCTTTCTTT. As protein: CASSLPGRAVNTEAFF.

The V gene is TRBV19, the J gene TRBJ1-5; the D is unclear. Germline assignment: CDR1 LNHDA and CDR2 SQIVND (reference sequence). Trimming removed 3 bases at V and 6 bases at J, with 6 bases between. The CDR3 is made up of 12 amino acids. This CDR3 is CASSMPGQPQHF. The DNA of the CDR3 is TGTGCCAGTAGTATGCCGGGTCAGCCCCAGCATTTT.

V gene TRBV7-2 combines with J gene TRBJ2-1; D perhaps matches TRBD1 (6 bases). Trimming took off 6 bases at V and 11 bases at J, with 14 bases between the two ends. The germline V gene has CDR1 SGHTA and CDR2 FQGNSA. The CDR3 consists of 12 residues. Here the CDR3 reads CASRARDTQQFF. CDR3 bases: TGTGCCAGCAGAGCCCGGGACACCCAGCAGTTCTTC. Variable domain in full (rest from reference TRBV7-2 and TRBJ2-1): GAGVSQSPSNKVTEKGKDVELRCDPISGHTALYWYRQSLGQGLEFLIYFQGNSAPDKSGLPSDRFSAERTGGSVSTLTIQRTQQEDSAVYLCASRARDTQQFFGPGTRLTVL.

The chain links TRBV18 to TRBJ1-3; no firm D call. This CDR3 spans 13 amino acids. The germline gives CDR1 KGHSH, CDR2 LQKENI. Deletions cut 3 bases from V and 8 bases from J, with 11 bases between. DNA of the CDR3: TGTGCCAGCTCACCCCCGTCTTCGGACACCATATATTTT. Its translation is CASSPPSSDTIYF.

The gene calls are TRBV4-2 and TRBJ2-7; D is uncertain. Germline V lookup: CDR1 LGHNA, CDR2 YNFKEQ. Trimming took 0 bases from V and 2 from J, leaving 11 bases between them. This CDR3 contains 15 residues. CDR3 bases: TGTGCCAGCAGCCAAGATTTCGGTCCGACCTACGAGCAGTACTTC. Protein sequence: CASSQDFGPTYEQYF.

This clone was seen only a few times. The V call is TRBV29-1, the J call TRBJ2-5, with TRBD2 matching 9 bases. Germline V gene data show CDR1 as SQVTM and CDR2 as ANQGSEA. J gave up 1 base and V 4 bases, and 4 bases lay outside the gene matches. This CDR3 has 14 amino acids. CDR3 region: CSVGPAGGQETQYF. The CDR3 DNA sequence: TGCAGCGTTGGCCCAGCGGGGGGCCAAGAGACCCAGTACTTC. Complete variable domain (other parts from reference TRBV29-1 and TRBJ2-5): SAVISQKPSRDICQRGTSLTIQCQVDSQVTMMFWYRQQPGQSLTLIATANQGSEATYESGFVIDKFPISRPNLTFSTLTVSNMSPEDSSIYLCSVGPAGGQETQYFGPGTRLLVL.

J is TRBJ2-7 and V is TRBV7-2, with 9 bases identical to TRBD1. This CDR3 spans 17 amino acids. Germline trimming cut 0 bases from V and 5 bases from J; bases unmatched to any gene: 11. Per the germline V gene, CDR1 is SGHTA and CDR2 is FQGNSA. CDR3 amino acids: CASSLAPPGQGFDEQYF. The CDR3 DNA follows: TGTGCCAGCAGCTTAGCTCCACCAGGACAGGGGTTCGACGAGCAGTACTTC.

This rearrangement joins TRBV7-3 to TRBJ2-1; the match to TRBD2 covers 7 bases. CDR3 length: 13 residues. Unmatched junction bases numbered 8, after V lost 5 bases and J lost 10 bases. Germline V gene data show CDR1 as SGHTA and CDR2 as FQGTGA. CDR3 protein: CASSLNSGAEQFF. The CDR3 region has the DNA TGTGCCAGCAGCCTCAACAGCGGGGCCGAGCAGTTCTTC.

The chain combines TRBV30 with TRBJ2-5, with D possibly matching TRBD2 (7 bases). V was trimmed by 0 bases and J by 5 bases, leaving 10 bases between them. The CDR3 is 13 residues long. CDR1 GTSNPN and CDR2 SVGIG come from the germline V gene (reference sequence). CDR3 in DNA: TGTGCCTGGAGTGTAGGGGGAGGGGAGACCCAGTACTTC. It specifies CAWSVGGGETQYF.

The chain has TRBV6-1 and TRBJ1-6; 7 positions agree with TRBD1. Trimming removed 6 bases from V and 9 bases from J; junction bases left unmatched: 8. CDR1 and CDR2 from the germline V gene are MNHNS and SASEGT. The CDR3 length is 14 residues. In DNA, the CDR3 is TGTGCCAGCAGCCCAGGGGGAGGCGGTTCACCCCTCCACTTT. Translation: CASSPGGGGSPLHF.

This clone was picked up one time. The V gene is TRBV6-5, the J gene TRBJ2-7; 8 nucleotides match TRBD1. Trimming at V came to 10 bases and at J to 7 bases, leaving 12 bases not matched to a gene. Germline V gene data show CDR1 as MNHEY and CDR2 as SVGAGI. This CDR3 has 13 amino acids. CDR3 sequence reads: CATRTGFRKEQYF. CDR3 nucleotide sequence: TGTGCCACCCGGACAGGGTTTCGGAAAGAGCAGTACTTC.

This chain uses TRBV7-9 with TRBJ1-1, with TRBD1 as a possible D gene (6 bases). The length of the CDR3 is 16 residues. Germline lookup yields CDR1 SEHNR and CDR2 FQNEAQ (reference sequence). Between the trimmed V and J ends, which lost 6 bases and 0 bases, there was a span of 17 bases. CDR3 bases: TGTGCCAGCAGGCCGCGAGGGGGGGCCCTGAACACTGAAGCTTTCTTT. It specifies CASRPRGGALNTEAFF. The whole variable domain, filled in from reference TRBV7-9 and TRBJ1-1, reads DTGVSQNPRHKITKRGQNVTFRCDPISEHNRLYWYRQTLGQGPEFLTYFQNEAQLEKSRLLSDRFSAERPKGSFSTLEIQRTEQGDSAMYLCASRPRGGALNTEAFFGQGTRLTVV.

This clone was recorded a few times. J is TRBJ2-7 and V is TRBV7-2, with D maybe TRBD2 (5 bases). The CDR3 is made up of 13 amino acids. The germline V and J ends were trimmed by 5 bases and 5 bases, with 13 bases remaining between them. CDR1 and CDR2 from the germline V gene are SGHTA and FQGNSA. The CDR3 DNA sequence: TGTGCCAGCAGCCGATTCCGTAGCGACGAGCAGTACTTC. Amino acids: CASSRFRSDEQYF.

Only a few counts were recorded for this clone. The V call is TRBV30, the J call TRBJ1-3; D gene ambiguous. Trimming stripped 7 bases from V and 0 bases from J, with 10 bases between. The germline V gene has CDR1 GTSNPN and CDR2 SVGIG (reference sequence). CDR3 length: 13 residues. The CDR3 protein is CASTGDSGNTIYF. CDR3 nucleotides: TGTGCCTCGACGGGAGACTCTGGAAACACCATATATTTT.

The rearrangement joins TRBV4-2 to TRBJ2-2; 7 positions match TRBD1. CDR1 and CDR2 (germline): LGHNA, YNFKEQ. This CDR3 is built from 17 residues. V lost 3 bases and J lost 5; bases outside the gene matches: 12. Here the CDR3 reads CASSQNRDSLTTGELFF. The CDR3 DNA sequence: TGTGCCAGCAGCCAGAACCGGGACAGCCTAACTACCGGGGAGCTGTTTTTT.

This chain connects TRBV19 to TRBJ1-3; no reliable D call. From germline, CDR1 is LNHDA and CDR2 SQIVND (reference sequence). V dropped 8 bases and J dropped 0 bases, with 14 bases sitting between them. The CDR3 has 15 amino acids. CDR3 in DNA: TGTGCCAGTGGAGGTTCTCGACTCTCTGGAAACACCATATATTTT. As protein: CASGGSRLSGNTIYF.